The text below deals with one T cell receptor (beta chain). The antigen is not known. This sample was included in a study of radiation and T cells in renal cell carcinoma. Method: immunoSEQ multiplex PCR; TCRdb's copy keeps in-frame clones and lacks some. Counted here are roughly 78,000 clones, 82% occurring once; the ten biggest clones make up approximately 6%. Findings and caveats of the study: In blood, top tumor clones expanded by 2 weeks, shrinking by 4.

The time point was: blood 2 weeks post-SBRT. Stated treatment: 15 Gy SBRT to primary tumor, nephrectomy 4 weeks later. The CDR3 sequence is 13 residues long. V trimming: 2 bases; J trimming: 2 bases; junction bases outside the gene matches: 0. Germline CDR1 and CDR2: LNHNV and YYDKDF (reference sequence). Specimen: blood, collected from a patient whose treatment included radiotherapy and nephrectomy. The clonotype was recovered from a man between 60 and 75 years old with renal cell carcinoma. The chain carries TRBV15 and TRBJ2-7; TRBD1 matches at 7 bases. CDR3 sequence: CATSRQGAYEQYF. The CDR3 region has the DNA TGTGCCACCAGCAGACAGGGGGCCTACGAGCAGTACTTC.